What follows is one T cell receptor beta chain and its context. Antigen unknown. The data originate from a study of OX40 agonist ivuxolimab in advanced cancers. Study at large: The diagnoses of dose-escalation patients were hepatocellular carcinoma, melanoma, renal cell or head and neck cancer.

The study's findings and limits: CD4+ and CD8+ T cells in blood underwent clonal expansion by week 6 at 0.1 to 3.0 mg/kg.

Using immunoSEQ multiplex PCR, the repertoire was profiled, and TCRdb retains in-frame clones only, with some absent. This sample has over 25,000 clones, with 81% found just once. This TCR was recovered from an adult with an advanced solid tumor such as melanoma, head and neck, liver or kidney cancer. The sample here was CD4+ or CD8+ T cells sorted from blood, taken in a trial of the OX40 agonist ivuxolimab.

The CDR3 DNA sequence: TGCGCCAGCAGCTTGGGGGGAGGAGACTATGGCTACACCTTC. Protein: CASSLGGGDYGYTF. The chain joins TRBV5-1 to TRBJ1-2; D is uncertain. V dropped 0 bases and J dropped 3 bases, with 9 bases sitting between them. This CDR3 is 14 amino acids long. Germline V gives CDR1 SGHRS, CDR2 YFSETQ. The full variable domain, rest sourced from reference TRBV5-1 and TRBJ1-2, is KAGVTQTPRYLIKTRGQQVTLSCSPISGHRSVSWYQQTPGQGLQFLFEYFSETQRNKGNFPGRFSGRQFSNSRSEMNVSTLELGDSALYLCASSLGGGDYGYTFGSGTRLTVV.